Listed below are T cell receptor beta chains from one sample, sequenced in a study of cytomegalovirus exposure and HLA in healthy donors. Method: immunoSEQ multiplex PCR; TCRdb's copy keeps in-frame clones and lacks some. Among roughly 150,000 clones listed, more than 75% were seen once. The sequenced sample consisted of PBMCs. The receptors stem from a woman between 40 and 55 years old in good health and CMV-seropositive. Both conserved end residues are part of each CDR3. The D gene is left open where the match is weak. Rows may omit the clone size; those that give it use once, few, many or a size class.

TRBJ2-2 NA TRBV10-3 NA 11 CAIARGGELFF TGTGCCATTGCCAGAGGCGGGGAGCTGTTTTTT
TRBJ2-5 TRBD2 TRBV7-9 NA 12 CASSWEGETQYF TGTGCCAGCAGCTGGGAGGGAGAGACCCAGTACTTC
TRBJ2-5 NA TRBV11-2 NA 14 CASSLWALQETQYF TGTGCCAGCAGCTTATGGGCACTCCAAGAGACCCAGTACTTC
TRBJ2-1 TRBD2 TRBV7-9 NA 19 CASSPRTSGTSRKGDEQFF TGTGCCAGCAGCCCGAGGACTAGCGGGACATCAAGAAAGGGGGATGAGCAGTTCTTC
TRBJ2-7 TRBD1 TRBV6-1 NA 11 CANGQGYEQYF TGTGCCAACGGACAGGGGTACGAGCAGTACTTC
TRBJ1-4 NA TRBV11-1 NA 16 CASSLGQKGSNEKLFF TGTGCCAGCAGCCTAGGACAGAAGGGCTCTAATGAAAAACTGTTTTTT
TRBJ2-5 TRBD2 TRBV19 NA 15 CASSPRREVGETQYF TGTGCCAGTAGTCCTCGGCGGGAGGTCGGTGAGACCCAGTACTTC
TRBJ2-1 NA TRBV18 NA 12 CASSSDRSEQFF TGTGCCAGCTCATCGGACAGATCTGAGCAGTTCTTC
TRBJ1-2 TRBD1 TRBV5-4 NA 14 CASSTGQGSGGYTF TGTGCCAGCAGCACAGGACAGGGATCGGGGGGCTACACCTTC
TRBJ1-1 NA TRBV29-1 NA 13 CSAEGDLNTEAFF TGCAGCGCCGAGGGGGATTTGAACACTGAAGCTTTCTTT
TRBJ1-1 NA TRBV2 NA 14 CASKYREVSTEAFF TGTGCCAGCAAATACAGGGAAGTGAGCACTGAAGCTTTCTTT
TRBJ2-1 TRBD2 TRBV7-6 NA 19 CASSLTSGKTPLSYNEQFF TGTGCCAGCAGCTTGACTAGCGGGAAGACCCCCCTCTCCTACAATGAGCAGTTCTTC
TRBJ2-7 NA TRBV5-1 few 16 CASSPWTSTRLREQYF TGCGCCAGCAGCCCCTGGACTTCTACTCGTCTTCGAGAGCAGTACTTC
TRBJ1-1 NA TRBV28 few 13 CASSPMLNTEAFF TGTGCCAGCAGTCCTATGTTGAACACTGAAGCTTTCTTT
TRBJ1-2 NA TRBV6-6 NA 14 CASSYSQGNYGYTF TGTGCCAGCAGTTACTCACAGGGTAACTATGGCTACACCTTC
TRBJ1-5 NA TRBV5-8 few 14 CASRSRARGQPQHF TGTGCCAGCAGATCAAGGGCCCGGGGTCAGCCCCAGCATTTT
TRBJ2-3 NA TRBV10-3 NA 14 CATKRDMSTDTQYF TGTGCCACAAAGCGGGACATGAGCACAGATACGCAGTATTTT
TRBJ2-3 TRBD2 TRBV4-1 NA 13 CASSQKGLAEQYF TGCGCCAGCAGCCAAAAGGGACTAGCGGAGCAGTATTTT
TRBJ2-7 NA TRBV6-1 NA 14 CASAGPNPSYEQYF TGTGCCAGCGCGGGGCCCAACCCCTCCTACGAGCAGTACTTC
TRBJ2-3 NA TRBV6-5 NA 14 CASSGGTSTDTQYF TGTGCCAGCAGCGGCGGGACTAGCACAGATACGCAGTATTTT
TRBJ2-5 TRBD1 TRBV5-1 NA 14 CASSFLTGEETQYF TGCGCCAGCAGCTTTTTAACAGGGGAAGAGACCCAGTACTTC
TRBJ1-2 TRBD1 TRBV2 NA 13 CASRVYRGDGYTF TGTGCCAGCAGGGTTTACAGGGGAGATGGCTACACCTTC
TRBJ1-1 TRBD1 TRBV2 NA 14 CASSGETGVLSPFF TGTGCCAGCAGTGGCGAGACAGGGGTGTTGTCACCTTTCTTT
TRBJ2-2 TRBD2 TRBV5-1 NA 16 CASSPGLAGLTGELFF TGCGCCAGCAGCCCGGGACTAGCGGGACTCACCGGGGAGCTGTTTTTT
TRBJ1-2 NA TRBV10-3 NA 14 CAISESTPNYGYTF TGTGCCATCAGTGAGTCGACACCTAACTATGGCTACACCTTC
TRBJ2-7 TRBD1 TRBV11-2 NA 15 CASSRGAGQGYEQYF TGTGCCAGCAGCAGGGGGGCGGGACAGGGCTACGAGCAGTACTTC
TRBJ2-1 TRBD2 TRBV5-1 NA 13 CASSRGGGDEQFF TGCGCCAGCAGCCGGGGGGGCGGGGATGAGCAGTTCTTC
TRBJ1-1 NA TRBV18 few 12 CASSPGLAEAFF TGTGCCAGCTCACCAGGGCTGGCTGAAGCTTTCTTT
TRBJ2-7 NA TRBV4-1 NA 15 CASSQDPGITYEQYF TGCGCCAGCAGCCAAGATCCAGGGATAACCTACGAGCAGTACTTC
TRBJ2-2 NA TRBV7-6 few 16 CASSTSSARWPGELFF TGTGCCAGCAGCACCAGTAGCGCCCGATGGCCCGGGGAGCTGTTTTTT
TRBJ2-5 NA TRBV6-5 NA 15 CASRGYQGNQETQYF TGTGCCAGCAGGGGGTACCAGGGCAACCAAGAGACCCAGTACTTC
TRBJ1-1 NA TRBV7-9 NA 13 CASSTTTGHEAFF TGTGCCAGCAGCACAACGACAGGCCATGAAGCTTTCTTT
TRBJ2-3 TRBD1 TRBV7-8 NA 15 CASSLAGQSTDTQYF TGTGCCAGCAGCTTAGCGGGACAGTCCACAGATACGCAGTATTTT
TRBJ2-7 NA TRBV19 once 14 CASSPRGPSYEQYF TGTGCCAGTAGCCCCAGGGGACCCTCCTACGAGCAGTACTTC
TRBJ2-7 TRBD1 TRBV7-6 NA 15 CASSEGTGGFYEQYF TGTGCCAGCAGCGAAGGGACAGGGGGATTCTACGAGCAGTACTTC
TRBJ2-7 NA TRBV6-4 few 12 CASNGQVYEQYF TGTGCCAGCAATGGGCAGGTCTACGAGCAGTACTTC
TRBJ2-7 TRBD1 TRBV27 NA 16 CASSHLTGDFVYEQYF TGTGCCAGCAGCCACTTAACAGGGGATTTTGTCTACGAGCAGTACTTC
TRBJ2-5 NA TRBV5-1 NA 14 CASSRTGREETQYF TGCGCCAGCAGCCGGACAGGGAGGGAAGAGACCCAGTACTTC
TRBJ2-7 TRBD2 TRBV5-4 once 15 CASSLSSSGTYEQYF TGTGCCAGCAGCTTGTCTTCTAGCGGGACCTACGAGCAGTACTTC
TRBJ2-5 TRBD2 TRBV11-2 once 15 CASSLVAGWGETQYF TGTGCCAGCAGCTTAGTAGCGGGATGGGGAGAGACCCAGTACTTC
TRBJ2-7 NA TRBV7-9 NA 15 CASSLGERSIYEQYF TGTGCCAGCAGCTTAGGTGAGCGGTCCATCTACGAGCAGTACTTC
TRBJ2-1 TRBD1 TRBV5-1 NA 16 CASSLAAGTGYNEQFF TGCGCCAGCAGCTTGGCCGCCGGGACAGGGTACAATGAGCAGTTCTTC
TRBJ2-3 NA TRBV5-4 NA 16 CASSSPREASADTQYF TGTGCCAGCAGCTCCCCACGCGAGGCCTCAGCAGATACGCAGTATTTT
TRBJ2-7 NA TRBV10-2 NA 13 CASSESHTYEQYF TGCGCCAGCAGTGAGTCCCACACCTACGAGCAGTACTTC
TRBJ2-6 TRBD1 TRBV5-1 NA 18 CASSRGDSVSSGANVLTF TGCGCCAGCAGCCGAGGGGACAGCGTAAGCTCTGGGGCCAACGTCCTGACTTTC
TRBJ2-1 NA TRBV29-1 NA 14 CSVHPIRQYNEQFF TGCAGCGTCCACCCGATCAGACAGTACAATGAGCAGTTCTTC
TRBJ2-1 NA TRBV2 few 14 CASSLRSSYNEQFF TGTGCCAGCAGCCTTAGAAGCTCCTACAATGAGCAGTTCTTC
TRBJ2-1 TRBD2 TRBV18 NA 19 CASSPLTPASGSSSAEQFF TGTGCCAGCTCACCACTGACTCCCGCTAGCGGGAGTTCGTCGGCTGAGCAGTTCTTC
TRBJ1-5 TRBD1 TRBV6-5 NA 16 CASSSLTGRRNQPQHF TGTGCCAGCAGTTCCCTGACAGGGCGGCGCAATCAGCCCCAGCATTTT
TRBJ2-7 NA TRBV7-9 few 13 CASSLRRSGEQYF TGTGCCAGCAGCTTACGGAGGTCGGGGGAGCAGTACTTC
TRBJ2-3 TRBD2 TRBV28 NA 17 CASSTTGLGSETDTQYF TGTGCCAGCAGTACCACGGGACTAGGGTCTGAAACAGATACGCAGTATTTT
TRBJ1-2 TRBD1 TRBV6-5 NA 14 CASSYHLRGNGYTF TGTGCCAGCAGTTACCACCTCAGGGGGAACGGCTACACCTTC
TRBJ2-2 NA TRBV5-4 NA 14 CASSPGGRTGELFF TGTGCCAGCAGCCCCGGAGGGCGAACCGGGGAGCTGTTTTTT